This T cell receptor beta chain was obtained from a study of cytomegalovirus exposure and HLA in healthy donors. Study-wide context: Earlier, roughly 180 million T cells were analyzed, and 117 million unique TCR beta sequences were found among them. Study-level findings and limits: Follow-up analysis seemed to connect common viral pathogens with several of the most significant clusters identified. Cytomegalovirus association was assigned to some 160 TCR beta chains. The authors later found TCR association rates varying by HLA locus, with DRB1 most and HLA-C fewest.

Both 60 Vbeta primers and 13 Jbeta primers went into the PCR. Sequenced by immunoSEQ multiplex PCR; TCRdb stores in-frame clones only, minus some. This sample has over 150,000 clones, with approximately 71% found just once. The CDR3 consists of 16 residues. The germline V and J ends were trimmed by 4 bases and 2 bases, with 18 bases remaining between them. Germline lookup yields CDR1 SGHDT and CDR2 YYEEEE. Remarks on this clone: The antigen is unknown.

The clonotype was recovered from a woman under 30 in good health and CMV-seropositive. The specimen was PBMCs. The chain joins TRBV5-6 to TRBJ2-5, with D possibly being TRBD1 (5 bases). In DNA form, the CDR3 reads TGTGCCAGCAGCAGCCCGACAGTAAATTTACAAGAGACCCAGTACTTC. Amino acid sequence: CASSSPTVNLQETQYF.